A single sample gave rise to the 8 T cell receptor beta chains below, sequenced in a study of identical twins. TCRdb reprocessed the 5' RACE reads with MiXCR, giving one entry per CDR3 protein. This table has 300,000 to 400,000 distinct CDR3 sequences, around 9% appearing once. The sample was naive T cells sorted from blood. The receptors originated from a woman in her forties or fifties in good health.

This clonotype was detected ten times or more. This chain connects TRBV12-3 or TRBV12-4 to TRBJ1-1; 7 bases align to TRBD1. The CDR3 covers 13 residues. The ends lost 4 bases at V and 8 bases at J; junction bases unmatched: 7. The CDR3 reads CASSSAGGREAFF. The CDR3 DNA reads as TGTGCCAGCAGTTCCGCAGGGGGTAGGGAAGCTTTCTTT.

This clonotype was counted many times. The chain employs TRBV10-3 and TRBJ1-3; D remains ambiguous. Between the trimmed V and J ends, which lost 6 bases and 3 bases, there was a span of 9 bases. In germline, CDR1 is ENHRY, CDR2 SYGVKD. The CDR3 contains 13 residues. CDR3 sequence reads: CAIRSDFGNTIYF. DNA of the CDR3: TGTGCCATCAGATCGGACTTTGGAAACACCATATATTTT.

The chain links TRBV6-5 to TRBJ2-5, with D possibly TRBD2 on 6 matching bases. Trimming took 0 bases from V and 0 from J, leaving 11 bases between them. CDR1 is MNHEY and CDR2 is SVGAGI in the germline V gene. CDR3 size: 16 residues. The CDR3 nucleotides read TGTGCCAGCAGTTACTCGGTCTGGGGGGACCAAGAGACCCAGTACTTC. It specifies CASSYSVWGDQETQYF.

This chain connects TRBV20-1 to TRBJ2-1; TRBD2 matches 8 bases. Germline CDR1 and CDR2: DFQATT and SNEGSKA (reference sequence). The CDR3 covers 13 residues. Trimming at V came to 5 bases and at J to 7 bases, leaving 7 bases not matched to a gene. The CDR3 sequence: CSAQRREANEQFF. Here the CDR3 DNA reads TGCAGTGCTCAACGGCGGGAGGCGAATGAGCAGTTCTTC.

This clonotype occurred a few times. This CDR3 is CASSSDRAPYEQYV. As DNA, the CDR3 is TGTGCCAGCAGCTCGGACAGGGCGCCCTACGAGCAGTACGTC. The chain recombines TRBV6-5 with TRBJ2-7; 8 bases agree with TRBD1. J gave up 2 bases and V 6 bases, and 6 bases lay outside the gene matches. CDR1 is MNHEY, CDR2 SVGAGI, per germline. The CDR3 is made up of 14 amino acids.

The chain's CDR3 is CASGLTGANYGYTF. Written as DNA, the CDR3 is TGTGCCAGCGGGCTGACAGGGGCTAACTATGGCTACACCTTC. The chain couples TRBV3-1 to TRBJ1-2, with 8 bases fitting TRBD1. The germline V gene has CDR1 LGHDT and CDR2 YNNKEL (reference sequence). The CDR3 contains 14 residues. The V and J ends lost 8 bases and 0 bases, in that order; junction bases with no gene match: 5.

This clonotype has only a few counts. The chain uses TRBV18 and TRBJ2-2; tentatively, D is TRBD1 or TRBD2 (5 bases each). The CDR3 totals 15 residues. Trimming removed 2 bases from V and 4 bases from J, with 11 bases in between. Germline lookup yields CDR1 KGHSH and CDR2 LQKENI. The CDR3 region has the DNA TGTGCCAGCTCACCAGGGCAGGGAGCCACCGGGGAGCTGTTTTTT. Protein product: CASSPGQGATGELFF. Full variable domain (remainder filled in from reference TRBV18 and TRBJ2-2): NAGVMQNPRHLVRRRGQEARLRCSPMKGHSHVYWYRQLPEEGLKFMVYLQKENIIDESGMPKERFSAEFPKEGPSILRIQQVVRGDSAAYFCASSPGQGATGELFFGEGSRLTVL.

The V call is TRBV4-1, the J call TRBJ2-3, with D possibly called TRBD1 or TRBD2 (7 bases each). From germline, CDR1 is MGHRA and CDR2 YSYEKL. The V end was cut by 4 bases, the J end by 1 base, with 15 bases between. This CDR3 comprises 16 residues. Here the CDR3 reads CASSRSAGGGTDTQYF. CDR3 bases: TGCGCCAGCAGCCGGTCGGCAGGGGGGGGCACAGATACGCAGTATTTT.